A single T cell receptor beta chain is shown here with its context. In the authors' workflow: Reference gene primer amplification gave estimated nucleated cell counts. TCRdb's copy holds only in-frame clones and misses some; the assay was immunoSEQ multiplex PCR. That table furnishes V, J and clone size, whereas the DNA furnished D and trimming. The data contain more than 110,000 clones, around 81% of them singletons. This sample was taken from a study of blood T cell repertoires in COVID-19. In the study overall: Some COVID-19 samples were acute and others convalescent; all came from the United States, Italy and Spain. The cDNA or gDNA used as material had been derived from T cells, B-cell-depleted T cells, or PBMCs.

The length of the CDR3 is 16 residues. From germline, CDR1 is LNHDA and CDR2 SQIVND (reference sequence). V trimming: 8 bases; J trimming: 7 bases; junction bases outside the gene matches: 14. This receptor was taken from a human donor in a cohort sampled during active COVID-19. The sequenced sample was peripheral blood. The gene calls are TRBV19 and TRBJ2-4; 10 bases are a match to TRBD1. The CDR3 region is CASRPSGTGAINIQYF. For the CDR3, the DNA is TGTGCCAGTCGTCCCTCGGGGACAGGGGCTATCAACATTCAGTACTTC.